Listed below are T cell receptor beta chains from one sample, sequenced in a study of neurological immune-mediated disorders. TCRdb ran MiXCR on the 5' RACE reads and lists one entry per CDR3 protein. The data hold almost 85,000 distinct CDR3 sequences, with just over 2.5% observed a single time. Sequencing was performed on PBMCs. The source of these receptors is a woman aged 25 to 39 with multiple sclerosis. Both conserved end residues are part of each CDR3. D genes are given only for firm matches. Clone size is shown for a subset of rows, as once, few, many or a class of expanded clone.

>.|.|TRBJ1-1|10|TRBV20-1
TGCAGTGCAAAGCGGTCTGAAGCTTTCTTT
CSAKRSEAFF
>many|.|TRBJ1-1|14|TRBV12-3/TRBV12-4
TGTGCCAGCAGCCCTCCCGAGTGGGCCGCTGAAGCTTTCTTT
CASSPPEWAAEAFF
>many|.|TRBJ2-1|14|TRBV24-1
TGTGCCACCAGTGATTATAACAGCTACAATGAGCAGTTCTTC
CATSDYNSYNEQFF
>many|.|TRBJ2-3|17|TRBV5-1
TGCGCCAGCAGCTTCGCCCCGGGACGCGGGGGCACAGATACGCAGTATTTT
CASSFAPGRGGTDTQYF
>many|.|TRBJ1-2|13|TRBV7-9
TGTGCCAGCAGCTTACAGATTAACTATGGCTACACCTTC
CASSLQINYGYTF
>many|.|TRBJ2-2|12|TRBV6-2/TRBV6-3
TGTGCCATCAACGACGTGGCCGGGGAGCTGTTTTTT
CAINDVAGELFF
>many|TRBD2|TRBJ2-1|15|TRBV7-2
TGTGCCAGCAGCTTAGTAGCGGGAGGGGGTTATGAGCAGTTCTTC
CASSLVAGGGYEQFF
>many|.|TRBJ2-5|13|TRBV12-3/TRBV12-4
TGTGCCAGCAGTTTAGACAGGGGAGGGACCCAGTACTTC
CASSLDRGGTQYF
>many|.|TRBJ2-1|15|TRBV3-1
TGTGCCAGCAGCTGGACCGGAGGGAGTCCCAATGAGCAGTTCTTC
CASSWTGGSPNEQFF
>many|TRBD1|TRBJ2-5|13|TRBV29-1
TGCAGCGTTACAGGGGTCGGCGGAGAGACCCAGTACTTC
CSVTGVGGETQYF
>many|.|TRBJ1-5|14|TRBV11-2
TGTGCCAGCAGCTTAACGGATAGCAATCAGCCCCAGCATTTT
CASSLTDSNQPQHF
>many|.|TRBJ2-7|11|TRBV20-1
TGCAGTGCTTGGCAGACTTTAGAGCAGTACTTC
CSAWQTLEQYF
>many|.|TRBJ2-1|11|TRBV29-1
TGCAGCGTTGAAGAGTACAATGAGCAGTTCTTC
CSVEEYNEQFF
>many|.|TRBJ1-2|13|TRBV30
TGTGCCTGGAGTGTGGCGGGGGACTATGGCTACACCTTC
CAWSVAGDYGYTF
>.|.|TRBJ2-1|10|TRBV20-1
TGCAGTGCTATCAAGAATGAGCAGTTCTTC
CSAIKNEQFF
>many|TRBD1|TRBJ1-6|15|TRBV3-1
TGTGCCAGCACCGAATCGGGACAGCCTGGTTCACCCCTCCACTTT
CASTESGQPGSPLHF
>few|TRBD2|TRBJ2-5|15|TRBV24-1
TGTGCCACCAGTCACAGCGGGAGGCCCCAAGAGACCCAGTACTTC
CATSHSGRPQETQYF
>many|TRBD2|TRBJ2-3|17|TRBV28
TGTGCCAGCAGCTCCCAGCGGACTAGCGGGACCACAGATACGCAGTATTTT
CASSSQRTSGTTDTQYF
>many|.|TRBJ2-5|15|TRBV29-1
TGCAGCGTGACAGGGGCCGACGCGGGGGGGGAGACCCAGTACTTC
CSVTGADAGGETQYF
>many|.|TRBJ2-7|14|TRBV7-2
TGTGCCGGCAGCCATAGGACGGGTACCTACGAGCAGTACTTC
CAGSHRTGTYEQYF
>many|TRBD1|TRBJ1-2|15|TRBV27
TGTGCCAGCAGTTCCTGGGTAGGACAGGGAGATGGCTACACCTTC
CASSSWVGQGDGYTF
>.|.|TRBJ1-2|13|TRBV21-1
TGTGCTAAAAAAGACAGGGGGAGTAGTGGCTACACCTTC
CAKKDRGSSGYTF
>many|TRBD2|TRBJ2-3|16|TRBV11-2
TGTGCCAGCAGCTCCGTAGCGGGAGCCCGCACAGATACGCAGTATTTT
CASSSVAGARTDTQYF
>many|TRBD1|TRBJ1-2|13|TRBV20-1
TGCAGTGCTGCCCCGGGACAGGGGAAAGGCTACACCTTC
CSAAPGQGKGYTF
>many|.|TRBJ2-7|12|TRBV29-1
TGCAGCGGGGGGACGTCGACCTACGAGCAGTACTTC
CSGGTSTYEQYF
>many|TRBD2|TRBJ2-1|15|TRBV20-1
TGCAGTGCCCCTAAGCGGGAGGGCCGTGAAAATGAGCAGTTCTTC
CSAPKREGRENEQFF
>many|TRBD1|TRBJ2-3|18|TRBV7-9
TGTGCCAGCAGCTCGGGACAGGGTTCCTCCGGTGCTACAGATACGCAGTATTTT
CASSSGQGSSGATDTQYF
>many|.|TRBJ2-2|16|TRBV7-9
TGTGCCAGCAGCACACGTAGGGGGACCGGGACCGGGGAGCTGTTTTTT
CASSTRRGTGTGELFF
>many|TRBD1|TRBJ2-3|16|TRBV5-1
TGCGCCAGCAGTTGGTCCGGACAGGGGGTCACAGATACGCAGTATTTT
CASSWSGQGVTDTQYF
>many|TRBD1|TRBJ2-1|17|TRBV5-1
TGCGCCAGCAGCTATGGTCCGGGGACAGGGCCCTACCAGGAGCAGTTCTTC
CASSYGPGTGPYQEQFF
>many|.|TRBJ1-6|16|TRBV4-3
TGCGCCAGCAGCCAAGATTTGGCAGGGGATGGTTCACCCCTCCACTTT
CASSQDLAGDGSPLHF
>many|.|TRBJ2-1|17|TRBV25-1
TGTGCCAGCAGTGAATCCCCTCCGGGACCCCTGAGGAATGAGCAGTTCTTC
CASSESPPGPLRNEQFF
>many|TRBD2|TRBJ2-7|13|TRBV5-1
TGCGCCAGCAGGACTAGCGGGGACTACGAGCAGTACTTC
CASRTSGDYEQYF